This is a list of T cell receptor beta chains from one sample in a study of monozygotic twins with inflammatory bowel disease. TCRdb re-called the 5' RACE reads, yielding one record per CDR3 amino acid sequence without DNA. The sample table includes about 210,000 distinct CDR3 sequences. The sample was blood. Receptors originate from a human donor with ulcerative colitis or Crohn's disease, or a healthy co-twin of an affected twin (not recorded which). CDR3s include the opening cysteine and the closing phenylalanine or tryptophan. Fields, in order: J gene, CDR3 length, V gene, CDR3 protein.

TRBJ1-6 14 TRBV19 CASKVDALNSPLHF
TRBJ1-4 16 TRBV4-2 CASSHNRGATNEKLFF
TRBJ2-1 15 TRBV5-1 CASSFGLAENNEQFF
TRBJ2-3 15 TRBV10-3 CAISKDRGRTDTQYF
TRBJ1-2 14 TRBV13 CASSSRPAWDGYTF
TRBJ1-6 13 TRBV12-3/TRBV12-4 CASRSGINSPLHF
TRBJ2-5 14 TRBV5-6 CASRGTGNQETQYF
TRBJ2-3 15 TRBV5-4 CASSWGQGSTDTQYF
TRBJ1-2 13 TRBV29-1 CTISLVGEYGYTF
TRBJ2-1 15 TRBV20-1 CSARDPGLAKNEQFF
TRBJ1-1 13 TRBV20-1 CSGRWFGATEAFF
TRBJ1-1 15 TRBV2 CASSEAWSQGTEAFF
TRBJ2-1 12 TRBV24-1 CATSDGSGRQFF
TRBJ1-1 14 TRBV7-9 CASSFGPRNTEAFF
TRBJ1-2 12 TRBV20-1 CSASWQGRRYTF
TRBJ1-3 15 TRBV20-1 CSAGRPGSIGNTIYF
TRBJ1-1 15 TRBV5-1 CASSLRTGVNTEAFF
TRBJ2-7 16 TRBV10-3 CAISEVHYRGAYEQYF
TRBJ2-2 13 TRBV29-1 CSVDELGTGELFF
TRBJ2-5 16 TRBV25-1 CASSELVLAGAETQYF
TRBJ1-1 15 TRBV7-2 CASSPAGSLNTEAFF
TRBJ2-3 15 TRBV6-5 CASSYDVTRPDTQYF
TRBJ2-1 15 TRBV9 CASGPELGLIDEQFF
TRBJ1-1 13 TRBV6-1 CASFWQTNTEAFF
TRBJ1-2 13 TRBV10-3 CAISAEPNYGYTF
TRBJ1-1 11 TRBV12-3/TRBV12-4 CASIHGTEAFF
TRBJ2-3 13 TRBV3-1 CASSQVGGGTQYF
TRBJ1-4 14 TRBV19 CASRRGMTNEKLFF
TRBJ1-1 16 TRBV5-1 CASSSTGTGGWTEAFF
TRBJ2-2 15 TRBV7-8 CASRPRPQGTGELFF
TRBJ2-3 16 TRBV12-3/TRBV12-4 CATSSWTSGGADTQYF
TRBJ2-1 17 TRBV5-1 CASSLVSPGGTYNEQFF
TRBJ1-2 12 TRBV20-1 CSARGRSEGYTF
TRBJ1-6 15 TRBV5-1 CASSLDQGRNSPLHF
TRBJ2-5 13 TRBV20-1 CSARTPLQETQYF
TRBJ2-4 17 TRBV5-1 CASSLGFMARQGDIQYF